This passage covers 3 T cell receptor beta chains from one sample sequenced in a study of T cell responses to AZD1222 COVID-19 vaccine. TCRdb's table, derived via immunoSEQ multiplex PCR, lists solely in-frame clones and lacks some. The table has around 150,000 clones, about nine tenths seen once. Sample: peripheral blood, taken 28 days after the second AZD1222 dose. These TCRs come from an adult who received the AZD1222 COVID-19 vaccine.

The V call is TRBV7-8, the J call TRBJ2-7; unclear D gene. Per the germline V gene, CDR1 is SGHVS and CDR2 is FQNEAQ. V was shortened by 4 bases and J by 1 base, with 5 bases between the two germline ends. The CDR3 is 12 residues long. The chain's CDR3 is CASSSSSYEQYF. As DNA, the CDR3 is TGTGCCAGCAGCTCCTCATCCTACGAGCAGTACTTC.

The chain carries TRBV3-1 (or the pseudogene TRBV3-2) and TRBJ1-1; 7 bases fit TRBD1. The CDR3 covers 15 residues. The J segment lost 1 base and the V segment lost 4 bases, leaving 6 bases of the junction unmatched. CDR1 is LGHDT and CDR2 is YNNKEL in the germline V gene (reference sequence). The CDR3 loop reads CASSLVGQANTEAFF. In nucleotides, the CDR3 is TGTGCCAGCAGCCTCGTCGGACAGGCGAACACTGAAGCTTTCTTT.

The chain combines TRBV10-3 with TRBJ1-1, with a weak D call TRBD1 (5 bases). V lost 6 bases and J lost 1, with 9 bases in between. This CDR3 is built from 13 residues. The germline V gene has CDR1 ENHRY and CDR2 SYGVKD. CDR3: CAIRGLPNTEAFF. The CDR3 region has the DNA TGTGCCATCAGGGGACTTCCGAACACTGAAGCTTTCTTT.